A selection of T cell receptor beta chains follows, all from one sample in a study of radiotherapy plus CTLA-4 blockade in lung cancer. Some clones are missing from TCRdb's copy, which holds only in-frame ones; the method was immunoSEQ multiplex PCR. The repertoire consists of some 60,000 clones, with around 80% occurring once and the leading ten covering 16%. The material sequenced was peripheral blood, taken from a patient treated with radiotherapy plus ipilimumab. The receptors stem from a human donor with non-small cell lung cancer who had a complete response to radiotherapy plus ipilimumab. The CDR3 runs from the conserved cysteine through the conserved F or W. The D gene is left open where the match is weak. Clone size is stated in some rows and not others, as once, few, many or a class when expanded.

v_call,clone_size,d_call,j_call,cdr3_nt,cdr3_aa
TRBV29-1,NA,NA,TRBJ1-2,TGCAGCGAACAAACATCAACCTTATCTGGCTACACCTTC,CSEQTSTLSGYTF
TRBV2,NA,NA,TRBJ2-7,TGTGCCAGCAGGCCAGATGCCTACGAGCAGTACTTC,CASRPDAYEQYF
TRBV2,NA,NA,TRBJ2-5,TGTGCCAGCAGTGCCCCAGGGGGGGAGACCCAGTACTTC,CASSAPGGETQYF
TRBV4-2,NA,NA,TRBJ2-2,TGTGCCAGCAGCCCACTCCCGTCTCAGAACACCGGGGAGCTGTTTTTT,CASSPLPSQNTGELFF
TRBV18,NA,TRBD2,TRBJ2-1,TGTGCCAGCTCACGCGGGACTAGTGACTACAATGAGCAGTTCTTC,CASSRGTSDYNEQFF
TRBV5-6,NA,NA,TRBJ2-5,TGTGCCAGCAGCCCCCTAGTAGATCCACAAGAGACCCAGTACTTC,CASSPLVDPQETQYF
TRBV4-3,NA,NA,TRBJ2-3,TGCGCCAGCAGCCAAGATTCTACAGGGTGGACCAACACAGATACGCAGTATTTT,CASSQDSTGWTNTDTQYF
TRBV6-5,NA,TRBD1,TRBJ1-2,TGTGCCAGCAGTTACCAATCTGACAGGGAAGACTATGGCTACACCTTC,CASSYQSDREDYGYTF
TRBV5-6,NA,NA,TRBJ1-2,TGTGCCAGCAGCGGACTAAGACGGGGGGCAGGGAATGGCTACACCTTC,CASSGLRRGAGNGYTF
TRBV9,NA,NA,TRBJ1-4,TGTGCCAGCAGCGTAGCGGGATCTAATGAAAAACTGTTTTTT,CASSVAGSNEKLFF
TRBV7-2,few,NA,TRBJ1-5,TGTGCCAGCAGCTTAGTGTGGGGCACCAATCAGCCCCAGCATTTT,CASSLVWGTNQPQHF
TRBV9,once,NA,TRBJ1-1,TGTGCCAGCAGCCCCTGGACCGGCGGGACTGAAGCTTTCTTT,CASSPWTGGTEAFF
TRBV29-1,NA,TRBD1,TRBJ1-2,TGCAGCGTAGGGACAGTCAATCTTAACTATGGCTACACCTTC,CSVGTVNLNYGYTF
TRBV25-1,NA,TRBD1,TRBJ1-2,TGTGCCAGCAGTGATAAGCGAGGGACAGGGGTCGTTAACTATGGCTACACCTTC,CASSDKRGTGVVNYGYTF
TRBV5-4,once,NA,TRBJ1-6,TGTGCCAGCAGCTTCCAGGGCCCCCTCCACTTT,CASSFQGPLHF
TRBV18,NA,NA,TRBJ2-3,TGTGCCAGCTCACCGATAGCGGTCACAGATACGCAGTATTTT,CASSPIAVTDTQYF
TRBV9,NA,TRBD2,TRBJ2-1,TGTGCCAGCAGCGTAGCTACGGGACTAGCGAGGAACAATGAGCAGTTCTTC,CASSVATGLARNNEQFF
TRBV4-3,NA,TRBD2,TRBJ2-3,TGCGCCAGCAGCCGGCTATTAGCGGGTTCTACGCAGTATTTT,CASSRLLAGSTQYF
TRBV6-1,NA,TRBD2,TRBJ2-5,TGTGCCAGCAGTGAGTTTACTAGCCCGGGAGGGACCCAGTACTTC,CASSEFTSPGGTQYF
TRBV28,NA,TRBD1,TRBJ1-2,TGTGCCAGCAGTTCTGTCCCGGGACAGGGGGCATCACTGGGTGGCTACACCTTC,CASSSVPGQGASLGGYTF
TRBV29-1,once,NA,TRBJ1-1,TGCAGCGGAGGGATGAACACTGAAGCTTTCTTT,CSGGMNTEAFF
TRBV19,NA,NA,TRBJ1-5,TGTGCCAGTACCCGGGGAAGGAGCAATCAGCCCCAGCATTTT,CASTRGRSNQPQHF
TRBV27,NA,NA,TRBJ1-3,TGTGCCTCCCCGCGCCGGGAGATGGCCATATATTTT,CASPRREMAIYF
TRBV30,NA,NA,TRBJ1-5,TGTGCCTGGAGTGTAAAAGCTTTGAGCAGCAATCAGCCCCAGCATTTT,CAWSVKALSSNQPQHF
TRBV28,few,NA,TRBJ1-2,TGTGCCAGCACCAGCTTTGTAGGGGGGGCAACCATCTATGGCTACACCTTC,CASTSFVGGATIYGYTF
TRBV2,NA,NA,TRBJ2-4,TGTGCCAGCAGTGACCAGGGGCTAGCCAAAAACATTCAGTACTTC,CASSDQGLAKNIQYF
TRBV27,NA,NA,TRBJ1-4,TGTGCCAGCAGTTTATTTGGCGGGCAGTTTAATGAAAAACTGTTTTTT,CASSLFGGQFNEKLFF
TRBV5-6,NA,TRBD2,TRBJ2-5,TGTGCCAGCAGCCCGGGGACTAGCGGGAGGGCCCAAGAGACCCAGTACTTC,CASSPGTSGRAQETQYF
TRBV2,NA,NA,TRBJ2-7,TGTGCCAGCAGAGAAGCCCAGGGTCCCTCCTACGAGCAGTACTTC,CASREAQGPSYEQYF
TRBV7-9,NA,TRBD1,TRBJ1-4,TGTGCCAGCAGCTTAGGGACAGGGAATGGTCCGTCCGGTGAAAAACTGTTTTTT,CASSLGTGNGPSGEKLFF
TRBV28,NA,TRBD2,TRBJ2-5,TGTGCCAGCAGCCAGACTAGCGGAGCTTTCCAAGAGACCCAGTACTTC,CASSQTSGAFQETQYF
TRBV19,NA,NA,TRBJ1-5,TGTGCCAGTAGTATGCCAATGAGGGATCAGCCCCAGCATTTT,CASSMPMRDQPQHF
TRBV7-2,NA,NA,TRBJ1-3,TGTGCCAGCTCCGTTCTCTCTGGAAACACCATATATTTT,CASSVLSGNTIYF
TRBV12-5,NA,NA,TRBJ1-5,TGTGCTAGTGGTTTGGTACAAGGGGGGGGCAATCAGCCCCAGCATTTT,CASGLVQGGGNQPQHF
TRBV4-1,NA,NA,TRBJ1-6,TGCGCCAGCAGACCCCCAGGGGTTAATTCACCCCTCCACTTT,CASRPPGVNSPLHF
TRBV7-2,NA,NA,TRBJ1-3,TGTGCCAGCAGCGCAGGACAGCTCCTCTCTGGAAACACCATATATTTT,CASSAGQLLSGNTIYF
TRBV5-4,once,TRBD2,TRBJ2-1,TGTGCCAGCAAAGATGGCGGGAGGGCCTACAATGAGCAGTTCTTC,CASKDGGRAYNEQFF